This record covers a single T cell receptor (beta chain). Its antigen remains unidentified. Using immunoSEQ multiplex PCR, the repertoire was profiled, and TCRdb retains in-frame clones only, with some absent. Seen here are about 68,000 clones, about four fifths observed once, and the top ten hold 12%. This CDR3 has 16 residues. Per the germline V gene, CDR1 is LNHNV and CDR2 is YYDKDF (reference sequence). J gave up 0 bases and V 1 base, and 1 base lay outside the gene matches. The data are from a study of vaccination effects on CD4 cells after COVID-19. At the level of the study: Participants were given two doses of BNT162b2 or mRNA-1273 vaccine.

Within the ViraFEST assay, antigen-specific CD4+ T cells underwent expansion with viral peptide pools prior to sequencing. Researchers isolated CD4+ T cells once ten to eleven days of culture had elapsed. Prior SARS-CoV-2 infection was absent in the vaccine recipients, as shown by negative nucleocapsid antibodies. This clonotype was obtained from a human donor who received a COVID-19 vaccine. The V and J genes are TRBV15 and TRBJ2-3; 10 nucleotides agree with TRBD2. The material sequenced was CD4+ T cells from PBMCs cultured with SARS-CoV-2 spike peptides, taken before COVID-19 vaccination. The DNA of the CDR3 is TGTGCCACCAGCAGAGGAGCGGGGGGGAGCACAGATACGCAGTATTTT. This codes for CATSRGAGGSTDTQYF.